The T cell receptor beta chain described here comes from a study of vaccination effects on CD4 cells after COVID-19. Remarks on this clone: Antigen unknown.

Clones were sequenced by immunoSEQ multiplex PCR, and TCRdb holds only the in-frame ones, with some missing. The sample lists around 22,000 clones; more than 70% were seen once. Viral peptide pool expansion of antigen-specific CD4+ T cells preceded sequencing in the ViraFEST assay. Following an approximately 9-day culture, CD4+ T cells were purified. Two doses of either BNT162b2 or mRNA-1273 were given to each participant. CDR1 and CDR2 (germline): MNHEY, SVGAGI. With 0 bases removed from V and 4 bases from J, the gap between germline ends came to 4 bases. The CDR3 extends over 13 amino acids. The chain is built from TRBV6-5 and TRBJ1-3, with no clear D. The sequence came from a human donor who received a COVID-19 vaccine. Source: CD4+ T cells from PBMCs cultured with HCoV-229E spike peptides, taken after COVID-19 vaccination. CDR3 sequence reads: CASSYSRGNTIYF. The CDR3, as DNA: TGTGCCAGCAGTTACTCGCGGGGAAACACCATATATTTT.